This T cell receptor (beta chain) was profiled in a study of blood T cell repertoires in COVID-19. Methods used by the authors: Amplifying reference gene primers gave estimates of nucleated cell counts. Assay: immunoSEQ multiplex PCR; the TCRdb copy retains only in-frame clones and omits some. The V and J calls and the clone size are those of that table, but D and trimming were determined from the DNA. Found here are tens of thousands of clones, around nine tenths of them singletons; the top ten hold 6.5% to 9%. This clone was observed once. CDR1 MNHNS and CDR2 SASEGT come from the germline V gene. V lost 0 bases and J 2 bases, leaving 15 bases between the germline ends. The CDR3 runs to 17 residues.

The chain combines TRBV6-1 with TRBJ2-3; tentative D call: TRBD2 (6 bases). This receptor was obtained from a woman aged 40-49 years with active COVID-19. The material sequenced was peripheral blood. The CDR3 region is CASSEARDSSLTDTQYF. CDR3 bases: TGTGCCAGCAGTGAAGCGCGGGACTCCTCCCTCACAGATACGCAGTATTTT.